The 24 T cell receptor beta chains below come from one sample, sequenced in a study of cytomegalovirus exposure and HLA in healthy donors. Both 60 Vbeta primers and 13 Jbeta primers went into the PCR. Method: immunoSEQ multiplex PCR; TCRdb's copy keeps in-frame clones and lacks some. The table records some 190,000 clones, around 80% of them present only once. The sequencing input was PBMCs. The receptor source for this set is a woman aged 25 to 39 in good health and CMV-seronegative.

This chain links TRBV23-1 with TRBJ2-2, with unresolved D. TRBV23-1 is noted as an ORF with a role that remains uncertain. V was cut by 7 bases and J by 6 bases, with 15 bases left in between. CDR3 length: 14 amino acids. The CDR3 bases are TGCGCCAGCATAACGGGTAAGGTGCCCGGGGAGCTGTTTTTT. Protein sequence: CASITGKVPGELFF.

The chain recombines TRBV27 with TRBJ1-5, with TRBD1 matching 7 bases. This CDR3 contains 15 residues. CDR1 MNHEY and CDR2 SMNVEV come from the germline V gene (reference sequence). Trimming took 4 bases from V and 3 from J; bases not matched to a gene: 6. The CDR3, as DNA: TGTGCCAGCAGTTCCCGGGACAGACTCAATCAGCCCCAGCATTTT. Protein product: CASSSRDRLNQPQHF.

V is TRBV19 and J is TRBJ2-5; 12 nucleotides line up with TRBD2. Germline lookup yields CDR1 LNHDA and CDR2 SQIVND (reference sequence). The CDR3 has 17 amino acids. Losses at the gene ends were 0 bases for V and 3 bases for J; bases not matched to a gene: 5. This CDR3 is CASSIDRGLAGKETQYF. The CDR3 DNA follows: TGTGCCAGTAGTATAGATCGTGGACTAGCGGGGAAAGAGACCCAGTACTTC.

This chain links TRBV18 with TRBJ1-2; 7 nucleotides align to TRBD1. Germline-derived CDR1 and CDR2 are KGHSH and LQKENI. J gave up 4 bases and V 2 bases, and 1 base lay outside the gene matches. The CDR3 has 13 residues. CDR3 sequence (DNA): TGTGCCAGCTCACCAGCAGGGGGCTATGGCTACACCTTC. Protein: CASSPAGGYGYTF.

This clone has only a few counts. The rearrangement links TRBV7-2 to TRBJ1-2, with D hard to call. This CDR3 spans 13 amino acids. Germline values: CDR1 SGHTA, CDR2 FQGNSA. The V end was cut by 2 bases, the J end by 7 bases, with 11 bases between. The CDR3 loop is CASSLTGVAGYTF. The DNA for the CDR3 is TGTGCCAGCAGCTTAACCGGGGTAGCTGGCTACACCTTC.

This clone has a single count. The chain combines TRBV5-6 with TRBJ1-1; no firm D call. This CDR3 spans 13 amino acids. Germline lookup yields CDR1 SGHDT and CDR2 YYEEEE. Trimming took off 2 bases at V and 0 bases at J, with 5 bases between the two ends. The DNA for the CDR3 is TGTGCCAGCAGCTTCCAGGTGAACACTGAAGCTTTCTTT. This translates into CASSFQVNTEAFF.

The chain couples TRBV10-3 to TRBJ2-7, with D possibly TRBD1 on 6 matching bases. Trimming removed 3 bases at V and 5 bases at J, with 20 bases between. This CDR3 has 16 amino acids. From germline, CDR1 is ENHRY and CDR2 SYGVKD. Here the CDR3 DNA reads TGTGCCATCAGTGACCCAGCACAGGGAAATGGAAACGAGCAGTACTTC. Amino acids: CAISDPAQGNGNEQYF.

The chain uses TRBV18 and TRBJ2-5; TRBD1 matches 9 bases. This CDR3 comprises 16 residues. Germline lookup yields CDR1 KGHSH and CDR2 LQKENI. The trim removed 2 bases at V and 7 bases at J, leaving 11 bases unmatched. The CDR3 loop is CASSPISRGQGGTQYF. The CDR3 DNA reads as TGTGCCAGCTCACCAATATCTCGGGGACAGGGCGGGACCCAGTACTTC. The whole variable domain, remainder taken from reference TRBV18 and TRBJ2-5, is NAGVMQNPRHLVRRRGQEARLRCSPMKGHSHVYWYRQLPEEGLKFMVYLQKENIIDESGMPKERFSAEFPKEGPSILRIQQVVRGDSAAYFCASSPISRGQGGTQYFGPGTRLLVL.

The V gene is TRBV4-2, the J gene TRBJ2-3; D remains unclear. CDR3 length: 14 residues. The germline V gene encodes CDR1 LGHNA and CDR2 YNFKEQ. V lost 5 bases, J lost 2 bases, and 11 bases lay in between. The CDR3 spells CASSDDSITDTQYF. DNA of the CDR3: TGTGCCAGCAGCGACGACTCGATCACAGATACGCAGTATTTT.

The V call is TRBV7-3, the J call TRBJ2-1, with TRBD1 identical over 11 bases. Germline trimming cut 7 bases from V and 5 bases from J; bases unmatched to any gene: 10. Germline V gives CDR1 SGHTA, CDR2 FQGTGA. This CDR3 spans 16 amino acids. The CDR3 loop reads CASTRTGGEENNEQFF. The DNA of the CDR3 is TGTGCCAGCACCCGGACAGGGGGCGAGGAAAACAATGAGCAGTTCTTC.

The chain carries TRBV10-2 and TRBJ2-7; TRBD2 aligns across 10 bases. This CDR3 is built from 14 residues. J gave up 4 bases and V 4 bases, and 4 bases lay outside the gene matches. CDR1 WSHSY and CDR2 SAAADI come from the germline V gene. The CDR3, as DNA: TGCGCCAGCAGTGCTCTAGCGGGGGTTTACGAGCAGTACTTC. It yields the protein CASSALAGVYEQYF.

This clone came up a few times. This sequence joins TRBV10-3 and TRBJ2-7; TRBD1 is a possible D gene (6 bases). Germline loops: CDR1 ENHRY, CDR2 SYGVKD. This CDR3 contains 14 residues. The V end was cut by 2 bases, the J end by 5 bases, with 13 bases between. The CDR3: CAISEVGAENEQYF. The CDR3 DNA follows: TGTGCCATCAGTGAGGTGGGGGCTGAAAACGAGCAGTACTTC.

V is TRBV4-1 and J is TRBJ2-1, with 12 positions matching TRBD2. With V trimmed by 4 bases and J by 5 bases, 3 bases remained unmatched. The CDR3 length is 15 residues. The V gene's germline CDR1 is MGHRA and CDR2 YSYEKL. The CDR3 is CASSLASGGDNEQFF. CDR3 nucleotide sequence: TGCGCCAGCAGCCTAGCTAGCGGGGGGGACAATGAGCAGTTCTTC.

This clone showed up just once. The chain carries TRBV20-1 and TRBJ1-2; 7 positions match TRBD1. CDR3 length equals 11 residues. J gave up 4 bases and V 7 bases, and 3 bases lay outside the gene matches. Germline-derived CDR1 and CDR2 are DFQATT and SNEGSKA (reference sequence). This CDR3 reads CSVRTGYGYTF. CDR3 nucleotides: TGCAGTGTTAGGACAGGCTATGGCTACACCTTC.

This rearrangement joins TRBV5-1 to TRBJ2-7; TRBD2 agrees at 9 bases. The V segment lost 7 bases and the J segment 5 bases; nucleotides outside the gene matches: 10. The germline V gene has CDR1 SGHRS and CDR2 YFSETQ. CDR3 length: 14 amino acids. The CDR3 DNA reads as TGCGCCAGCTGGTCGGGGCTAGCGGGGAACGAGCAGTACTTC. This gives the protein CASWSGLAGNEQYF. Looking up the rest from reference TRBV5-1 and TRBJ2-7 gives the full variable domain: KAGVTQTPRYLIKTRGQQVTLSCSPISGHRSVSWYQQTPGQGLQFLFEYFSETQRNKGNFPGRFSGRQFSNSRSEMNVSTLELGDSALYLCASWSGLAGNEQYFGPGTRLTVT.

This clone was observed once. CDR3 DNA sequence: TGTGCCAGCAGCCAAGAATCGGTAGCGGGCGGGCGGGCGGATACGCAGTATTTT. Its protein product is CASSQESVAGGRADTQYF. The V gene is TRBV4-2, the J gene TRBJ2-3, with 7 bases that match TRBD2. The germline V gene has CDR1 LGHNA and CDR2 YNFKEQ. The CDR3 is 18 amino acids. Trimming took 0 bases from V and 6 from J; bases not matched to a gene: 15.

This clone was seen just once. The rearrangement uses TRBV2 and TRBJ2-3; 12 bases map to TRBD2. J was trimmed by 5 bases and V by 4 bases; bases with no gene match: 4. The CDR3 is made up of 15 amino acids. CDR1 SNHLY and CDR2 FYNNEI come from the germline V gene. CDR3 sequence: CASSGLAGVGDTQYF. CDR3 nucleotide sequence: TGTGCCAGCAGTGGACTAGCGGGGGTGGGAGATACGCAGTATTTT.

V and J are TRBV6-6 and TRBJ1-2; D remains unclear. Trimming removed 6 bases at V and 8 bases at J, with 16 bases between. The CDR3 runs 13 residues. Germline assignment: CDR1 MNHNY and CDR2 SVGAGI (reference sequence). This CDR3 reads CASSQNGGNGYTF. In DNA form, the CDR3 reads TGTGCCAGCAGCCAAAATGGAGGAAACGGCTACACCTTC.

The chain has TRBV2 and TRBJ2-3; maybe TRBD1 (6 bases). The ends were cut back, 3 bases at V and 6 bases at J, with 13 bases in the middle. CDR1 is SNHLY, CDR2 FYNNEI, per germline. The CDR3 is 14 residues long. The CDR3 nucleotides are TGTGCCAGCAGTGATGGGGGCGGGTTGGATACGCAGTATTTT. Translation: CASSDGGGLDTQYF.

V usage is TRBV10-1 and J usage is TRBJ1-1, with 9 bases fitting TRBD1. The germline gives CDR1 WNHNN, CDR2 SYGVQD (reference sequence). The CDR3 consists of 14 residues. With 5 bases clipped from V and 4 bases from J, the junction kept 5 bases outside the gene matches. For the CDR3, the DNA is TGCGCCAGCAGTCCGGGACAGGGTAGCACTGAAGCTTTCTTT. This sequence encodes CASSPGQGSTEAFF.

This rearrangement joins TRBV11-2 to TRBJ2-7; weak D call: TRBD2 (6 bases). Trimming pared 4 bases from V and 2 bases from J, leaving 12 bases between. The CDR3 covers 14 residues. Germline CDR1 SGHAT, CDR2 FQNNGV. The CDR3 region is CASSSGTSTYEQYF. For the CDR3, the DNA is TGTGCCAGCAGCTCTGGGACTTCAACCTACGAGCAGTACTTC.

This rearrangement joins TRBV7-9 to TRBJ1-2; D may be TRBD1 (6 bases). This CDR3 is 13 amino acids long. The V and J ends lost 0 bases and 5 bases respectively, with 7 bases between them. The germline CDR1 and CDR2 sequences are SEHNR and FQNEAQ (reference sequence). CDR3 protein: CASSLARGYGYTF. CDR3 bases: TGTGCCAGCAGCTTAGCAAGGGGGTATGGCTACACCTTC.

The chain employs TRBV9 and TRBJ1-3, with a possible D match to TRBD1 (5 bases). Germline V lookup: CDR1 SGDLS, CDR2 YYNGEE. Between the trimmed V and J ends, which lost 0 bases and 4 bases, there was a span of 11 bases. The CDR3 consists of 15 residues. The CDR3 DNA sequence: TGTGCCAGCAGCGTAGGAAGGACACCGGGAAACACCATATATTTT. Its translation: CASSVGRTPGNTIYF.

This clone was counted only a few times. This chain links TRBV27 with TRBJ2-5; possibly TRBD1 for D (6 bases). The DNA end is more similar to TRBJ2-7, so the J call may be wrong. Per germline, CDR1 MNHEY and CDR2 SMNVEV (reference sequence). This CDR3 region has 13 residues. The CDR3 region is CASSSRGYYEQYF. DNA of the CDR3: TGTGCCAGCAGTTCCAGGGGTTACTACGAGCAGTACTTC.